The 32 T cell receptor beta chains presented below share a single source sample, sequenced in a study of human T cells and chemical hapten exposure. Individual cDNA molecules had unique molecular identifiers attached to them by the library. TCRdb ran MiXCR on the reads and lists one entry per CDR3 protein. The sample lists around 1,600 distinct CDR3 sequences, 53% occurring once. The treatment: therapeutic diphenylcyclopropenone sensitization with weekly scalp DPC. This specimen consisted of whole blood, obtained before DPC sensitization or 2, 6, or about 24 weeks after (not recorded which). These receptors were obtained from an adult with alopecia areata. Some clones in this sample may be carry-over from other donors' samples. This table probably holds off-target reads from a library built for another chain.

V usage is TRBV12-3 or TRBV12-4 and J usage is TRBJ1-5; a possible D gene is TRBD1 (5 bases). The CDR3 consists of 17 residues. The V end was cut by 0 bases, the J end by 4 bases, with 16 bases between. The CDR3 sequence: CASSLAPHRSGNQPQHF. In DNA, the CDR3 is TGTGCCAGCAGTTTAGCGCCCCACAGGTCGGGTAATCAGCCCCAGCATTTT.

This chain links TRBV11-2 with TRBJ2-7; 11 bases fit TRBD2. V trimming: 4 bases; J trimming: 2 bases; junction bases outside the gene matches: 4. The CDR3 is made up of 15 amino acids. In germline, CDR1 is SGHAT, CDR2 FQNNGV. CDR3 sequence: CASSSLAGGTYEQYF. Here the CDR3 DNA reads TGTGCCAGCAGCTCCCTAGCGGGGGGTACCTACGAGCAGTACTTC.

The chain joins TRBV12-3 or TRBV12-4 to TRBJ2-7, with D perhaps TRBD2 (5 bases). The CDR3 runs to 15 residues. Trimming cost V 3 bases and J 0 bases, with 12 bases left between them. CDR3 sequence reads: CASSFWGEVSYEQYF. DNA for the CDR3: TGTGCCAGCAGTTTCTGGGGAGAAGTCTCCTACGAGCAGTACTTC.

CDR3 nucleotides: TGCGCCAGCAGCAATACGGCGGGGCCGAACACCGGGGAGCTGTTTTTT. Protein: CASSNTAGPNTGELFF. The chain employs TRBV23-1 and TRBJ2-2, with D possibly being TRBD2 (6 bases). TRBV23-1 is annotated as an ORF whose role is uncertain. V was pared by 6 bases and J by 0 bases, with 14 bases between. This CDR3 is 16 amino acids long.

This CDR3 is CASSRQGGLWSNEQFF. CDR3 in DNA: TGTGCCAGCAGCCGACAGGGGGGCTTATGGTCCAATGAGCAGTTCTTC. The chain links TRBV7-6 to TRBJ2-1; TRBD1 matches at 9 bases. The CDR3 runs to 16 residues. Germline loops: CDR1 SGHVS, CDR2 FNYEAQ. The junction had 11 bases not matched to a gene; V was cut back by 5 bases and J by 6 bases. The full variable domain, its missing parts supplied by reference TRBV7-6 and TRBJ2-1, is GAGVSQSPRYKVTKRGQDVALRCDPISGHVSLYWYRQALGQGPEFLTYFNYEAQQDKSGLPNDRFSAERPEGSISTLTIQRTEQRDSAMYRCASSRQGGLWSNEQFFGPGTRLTVL.

The table lists this clonotype with a few counts. The chain links TRBV14 to TRBJ2-7, with 8 positions matching TRBD1. Germline V gene sequence: CDR1 SGHDN, CDR2 FVKESK. Unmatched junction bases numbered 6, after V lost 3 bases and J lost 5 bases. There are 14 residues in the CDR3. The CDR3, as DNA: TGTGCCAGCAGCCAGGGGACAGGACGCGACGAGCAGTACTTC. Translation gives CASSQGTGRDEQYF.

The chain couples TRBV27 to TRBJ2-1, with a weak D call TRBD1 (6 bases). Per germline, CDR1 MNHEY and CDR2 SMNVEV (reference sequence). The CDR3 consists of 14 residues. V lost 6 bases to trimming and J lost 4 bases, with 13 bases between them. The CDR3 is CASSPRTVYNEQFF. CDR3 coding DNA: TGTGCCAGCAGCCCTAGGACAGTTTACAATGAGCAGTTCTTC.

There are a few counts of this clonotype. V is TRBV7-8 and J is TRBJ2-1; TRBD2 is a possible D gene (7 bases). There are 17 residues in the CDR3. Germline-derived CDR1 and CDR2 are SGHVS and FQNEAQ. The ends were cut back, 7 bases at V and 4 bases at J, with 23 bases in the middle. The CDR3 here is CASNSPGGGVRYNEQFF. CDR3 bases: TGTGCCAGCAACTCGCCGGGGGGCGGGGTAAGGTACAATGAGCAGTTCTTC.

J is TRBJ2-7 and V is TRBV7-2; D ambiguous. CDR3 size: 13 residues. Per germline, CDR1 SGHTA and CDR2 FQGNSA. Deletions cut 3 bases from V and 2 bases from J, with 8 bases between. In DNA, the CDR3 is TGTGCCAGCAGCTTGCAGCAGACCTACGAGCAGTACTTC. Translation: CASSLQQTYEQYF.

The chain combines TRBV28 with TRBJ2-5; D not certain. Germline V gene sequence: CDR1 MDHEN, CDR2 SYDVKM. V was trimmed by 6 bases and J by 4 bases, leaving 0 bases between them. The CDR3 contains 9 residues. CDR3 protein: CASRETQYF. The CDR3 bases are TGTGCCAGCAGAGAGACCCAGTACTTC.

The V gene is TRBV29-1, the J gene TRBJ2-5; D uncertain. The CDR3 totals 11 residues. Deletions cut 3 bases from V and 5 bases from J, with 7 bases between. CDR1 is SQVTM and CDR2 is ANQGSEA in the germline V gene. CDR3 bases: TGCAGCGTTGACTCATCGGAGACCCAGTACTTC. Translation gives CSVDSSETQYF.

The chain uses TRBV10-3 and TRBJ2-6, with TRBD1 matching 10 bases. V trimming: 3 bases; J trimming: 11 bases; junction bases outside the gene matches: 16. The CDR3 runs to 18 residues. Per germline, CDR1 ENHRY and CDR2 SYGVKD. The CDR3 region is CAISDPGTGALGADVLTF. DNA of the CDR3: TGTGCCATCAGTGACCCCGGGACAGGGGCTCTGGGAGCCGACGTCCTGACTTTC.

The genes are TRBV28 and TRBJ2-7, with 7 bases matching TRBD1. With 3 bases clipped from V and 7 bases from J, the junction kept 9 bases outside the gene matches. Germline V gene data show CDR1 as MDHEN and CDR2 as SYDVKM. The CDR3 has 14 amino acids. The CDR3 spells CASSLGQMVGEQYF. Written as DNA, the CDR3 is TGTGCCAGCAGTTTGGGACAGATGGTAGGGGAGCAGTACTTC.

The chain links TRBV5-4 to TRBJ2-2; 7 nucleotides agree with TRBD1. CDR1 is SGHNT and CDR2 is YYREEE in the germline V gene (reference sequence). The CDR3 is 14 residues long. The V gene end was trimmed by 6 bases and the J gene end by 1 base; junction bases not matched to a gene: 3. The DNA for the CDR3 is TGTGCCAGCAATGGACAGGAGAACACCGGGGAGCTGTTTTTT. It yields the protein CASNGQENTGELFF.

J is TRBJ2-1 and V is TRBV24-1; 7 bases line up with TRBD2. The CDR3 runs 16 residues. Germline V gives CDR1 KGHDR, CDR2 SFDVKD. V shed 2 bases, J shed 1 base, and the junction held 4 bases outside the gene matches. This CDR3 reads CATSDSAGVSYNEQFF. CDR3 sequence (DNA): TGTGCCACCAGTGATTCGGCGGGGGTATCCTACAATGAGCAGTTCTTC.

This sequence joins TRBV2 and TRBJ2-1; maybe TRBD1 (5 bases). The CDR3 covers 14 residues. Per the germline V gene, CDR1 is SNHLY and CDR2 is FYNNEI. Trimming left V 4 bases short and J 7 bases short, with 14 bases between. CDR3 protein: CASSVEVGRNEQFF. The CDR3 coding sequence is TGTGCCAGCAGTGTCGAGGTGGGGCGGAATGAGCAGTTCTTC.

This clonotype was seen more than once but under ten times. The chain combines TRBV7-8 with TRBJ2-1; a weak D match, TRBD2 (7 bases). V was trimmed by 7 bases and J by 2 bases, leaving 15 bases between them. The CDR3 is made up of 15 amino acids. The germline V gene encodes CDR1 SGHVS and CDR2 FQNEAQ. CDR3 region: CASTPTGGAYNEQFF. Written as DNA, the CDR3 is TGTGCCAGCACCCCCACGGGGGGCGCCTACAATGAGCAGTTCTTC.

With respect to this clonotype: One end of the junction is discordant with germline, which a read error may explain. V and J are TRBV7-3 and TRBJ2-2; 11 bases map to TRBD2. Germline V gene lookup returns CDR1 SGHTA and CDR2 FQGTGA. The CDR3 has 15 residues. The CDR3 DNA follows: TGTGCCAGCAGTCCTAGCGGGGGGCCAACCGCGGAGCTGTTTTTT. It codes for CASSPSGGPTAELFF.

The chain recombines TRBV3-1 with TRBJ2-2, with D hard to call. CDR1 LGHDT and CDR2 YNNKEL come from the germline V gene (reference sequence). The V end was cut by 4 bases, the J end by 3 bases, with 15 bases between. The length of the CDR3 is 16 residues. CDR3 residues: CASSPLLGPYTGELFF. CDR3 nucleotide sequence: TGTGCCAGCAGCCCCCTTTTGGGCCCTTACACCGGGGAGCTGTTTTTT.

The chain combines TRBV7-6 with TRBJ2-3; 9 bases fit TRBD2. Germline V gene sequence: CDR1 SGHVS, CDR2 FNYEAQ. J gave up 3 bases and V 5 bases, and 9 bases lay outside the gene matches. The CDR3 totals 16 residues. The CDR3: CASSPEASGVTDTQYF. The CDR3 nucleotides read TGTGCCAGCAGCCCCGAGGCTAGCGGGGTGACAGATACGCAGTATTTT.

The chain links TRBV15 to TRBJ2-3; D gene uncertain. The germline V gene encodes CDR1 LNHNV and CDR2 YYDKDF (reference sequence). With 0 bases removed from V and 2 bases from J, the gap between germline ends came to 6 bases. The CDR3 extends over 14 amino acids. In nucleotides, the CDR3 is TGTGCCACCAGCAGAGATCAAGCCACAGATACGCAGTATTTT. The encoded protein is CATSRDQATDTQYF.

The rearrangement joins TRBV29-1 to TRBJ1-2, with TRBD1 identical over 7 bases. The CDR3 spans 14 residues. V dropped 7 bases and J dropped 5; count of bases not matched to a gene: 13. Germline V lookup: CDR1 SQVTM, CDR2 ANQGSEA. The CDR3 bases are TGCAGCGCCCTAGGGGGCGCAGGAATTTATGGCTACACCTTC. Its translation is CSALGGAGIYGYTF.

The chain uses TRBV20-1 and TRBJ2-1; D perhaps matches TRBD2 (5 bases). Trimming removed 1 base from V and 5 bases from J, with 6 bases in between. Germline CDR1 reads DFQATT; CDR2 reads SNEGSKA (reference sequence). There are 12 residues in the CDR3. The CDR3 DNA reads TGCAGTGCTAGAGCTAGCAACAATGAGCAGTTCTTC. It yields the protein CSARASNNEQFF.

V and J are TRBV10-3 and TRBJ2-1; D is unclear. The germline CDR1 and CDR2 sequences are ENHRY and SYGVKD. The CDR3 has 12 amino acids. Trimming took 2 bases from V and 8 from J, leaving 7 bases between them. CDR3 nucleotide sequence: TGTGCCATCAGTGAGAATGCTCATGAGCAGTTCTTC. This gives the protein CAISENAHEQFF.

CDR3 DNA: TGTGCCACCAGTCATACCGGGACAGCTAGCACAGATACGCAGTATTTT. It is translated as CATSHTGTASTDTQYF. The chain combines TRBV24-1 with TRBJ2-3; 7 nucleotides line up with TRBD1. This CDR3 comprises 16 residues. Germline lookup yields CDR1 KGHDR and CDR2 SFDVKD. V dropped 6 bases and J dropped 0; count of bases not matched to a gene: 8.

The rearrangement joins TRBV18 to TRBJ2-1; either TRBD1 or TRBD2 may supply D (5 bases each). CDR1 is KGHSH and CDR2 is LQKENI in the germline V gene. The CDR3 spans 16 residues. V lost 3 bases, J lost 4 bases, and 16 bases lay in between. The CDR3 reads CASSPPFGASYNEQFF. The CDR3 DNA reads TGTGCCAGCTCACCCCCGTTCGGGGCTTCGTACAATGAGCAGTTCTTC.

This clonotype has just a few counts. This chain connects TRBV7-3 to TRBJ2-6; tentatively, D is TRBD1 or TRBD2 (5 bases each). The CDR3 length is 18 residues. Looked up from germline, CDR1 is SGHTA and CDR2 is FQGTGA. V was clipped by 3 bases and J by 0 bases, with 15 bases between them. The CDR3 loop reads CASSFFGDGISGANVLTF. The CDR3 DNA follows: TGTGCCAGCAGCTTCTTCGGGGACGGTATCTCTGGGGCCAACGTCCTGACTTTC.

The genes are TRBV7-6 and TRBJ2-7; D may be TRBD1 or TRBD2 (5 bases each). V was shortened by 4 bases and J by 3 bases, with 10 bases between the two germline ends. The CDR3 spans 13 residues. Germline values: CDR1 SGHVS, CDR2 FNYEAQ. The CDR3 reads CASSSGTDYEQYF. The DNA for the CDR3 is TGTGCCAGCAGCTCCGGGACGGACTACGAGCAGTACTTC.

This clonotype was detected a few times. J is TRBJ2-3 and V is TRBV6-5, with 8 positions matching TRBD1. Looked up from germline, CDR1 is MNHEY and CDR2 is SVGAGI. J lost 6 bases, V lost 5 bases, and 7 bases had no gene match. The CDR3 totals 14 residues. This chain's CDR3 is CASSPRGLVDTQYF. The CDR3 DNA is TGTGCCAGCAGTCCCAGGGGGCTGGTGGATACGCAGTATTTT.

The chain recombines TRBV5-6 with TRBJ2-1, with D perhaps TRBD2 (7 bases). Trimming left V 5 bases short and J 7 bases short, with 19 bases between. CDR1 is SGHDT, CDR2 YYEEEE, per germline. There are 15 residues in the CDR3. In nucleotides, the CDR3 is TGTGCCAGCAGTTGGGGGGGCCGGGGCAGGAATGAGCAGTTCTTC. It translates to CASSWGGRGRNEQFF.

The genes are TRBV9 and TRBJ2-7, with D possibly being TRBD1 or TRBD2 (5 bases each). Trimming pared 0 bases from V and 2 bases from J, leaving 9 bases between. The CDR3 consists of 14 residues. The germline V gene encodes CDR1 SGDLS and CDR2 YYNGEE. The CDR3 loop reads CASSVAQGAYEQYF. CDR3 coding DNA: TGTGCCAGCAGCGTAGCCCAGGGAGCCTACGAGCAGTACTTC.

The table lists this clonotype with a count of one. At one end, the junction sequence differs from germline, possibly due to a read error. This chain links TRBV10-3 with TRBJ2-7; the D gene could be TRBD1 or TRBD2 (5 bases each). The germline V gene has CDR1 ENHRY and CDR2 SYGVKD. This CDR3 has 14 amino acids. This CDR3 is CAINEGAGIVEQYF. The CDR3 nucleotides are TGTGCCATCAATGAGGGAGCAGGGATCGTCGAGCAGTACTTC.